The 19 T cell receptor beta chains given below trace back to one sample, sequenced in a study of PD-L1 blockade in urothelial cancer. Noted time point: pretreatment peripheral blood. TCRdb's copy holds only in-frame clones and misses some; the assay was immunoSEQ multiplex PCR. The sample has fewer than 100,000 clones; over 80% are singletons. Sequences were derived from PBMCs, sampled around atezolizumab (anti-PD-L1) treatment. The receptors were gathered from a man aged 35 to 55 with urothelial cancer.

J is TRBJ2-1 and V is TRBV6-1; D is perhaps TRBD2 (6 bases). Germline lookup yields CDR1 MNHNS and CDR2 SASEGT. CDR3 length equals 15 residues. Deletions cut 4 bases from V and 0 bases from J, with 10 bases between. The CDR3 loop reads CASSGGDFSYNEQFF. The CDR3 coding sequence is TGTGCCAGCAGTGGCGGGGATTTCTCCTACAATGAGCAGTTCTTC.

This chain uses TRBV7-2 with TRBJ2-1; D is perhaps TRBD1 (5 bases). The ends were cut back, 4 bases at V and 8 bases at J, with 15 bases in the middle. Looked up from germline, CDR1 is SGHTA and CDR2 is FQGNSA. The CDR3 is made up of 14 amino acids. As DNA, the CDR3 is TGTGCCAGCAGCTGGGGCGTAGTGAACGATGAGCAGTTCTTC. It codes for CASSWGVVNDEQFF. The full variable domain, with the rest looked up from reference TRBV7-2 and TRBJ2-1, is GAGVSQSPSNKVTEKGKDVELRCDPISGHTALYWYRQSLGQGLEFLIYFQGNSAPDKSGLPSDRFSAERTGGSVSTLTIQRTQQEDSAVYLCASSWGVVNDEQFFGPGTRLTVL.

The V call is TRBV30, the J call TRBJ1-2, with 7 bases that match TRBD1. The CDR3 contains 13 residues. V gave up 2 bases and J gave up 8 bases; unmatched junction bases: 8. Germline values: CDR1 GTSNPN, CDR2 SVGIG (reference sequence). CDR3 sequence: CAWSSKGAQGYTF. In nucleotides, the CDR3 is TGTGCCTGGAGTTCCAAGGGGGCGCAAGGCTACACCTTC.

This clone was detected only a few times. V and J are TRBV14 and TRBJ1-1, with D maybe TRBD1 (6 bases). The length of the CDR3 is 14 residues. V lost 1 base and J lost 11, with 17 bases in between. The germline V gene has CDR1 SGHDN and CDR2 FVKESK. The DNA of the CDR3 is TGTGCCAGCAGCCAAGGTAACAACAGGGTAGCTGCTTTCTTT. It is translated as CASSQGNNRVAAFF.

This clone was counted between two and nine times. The chain has TRBV5-1 and TRBJ2-5; D is unresolved. The CDR3 consists of 14 residues. Germline CDR1 reads SGHRS; CDR2 reads YFSETQ. The V end lost 0 bases, the J end lost 3 bases, and 9 bases lay between the germline ends. The CDR3 is CASSLVAFKETQYF. The CDR3 nucleotides read TGCGCCAGCAGCTTGGTTGCGTTTAAAGAGACCCAGTACTTC. Supplemented by reference TRBV5-1 and TRBJ2-5, the full variable domain reads KAGVTQTPRYLIKTRGQQVTLSCSPISGHRSVSWYQQTPGQGLQFLFEYFSETQRNKGNFPGRFSGRQFSNSRSEMNVSTLELGDSALYLCASSLVAFKETQYFGPGTRLLVL.

This chain connects TRBV7-9 to TRBJ2-5; 10 nucleotides align to TRBD2. After removal of 5 bases from V and 5 bases from J, the junction contained 11 bases not matched to a gene. Germline V gene data show CDR1 as SEHNR and CDR2 as FQNEAQ (reference sequence). The CDR3 extends over 16 amino acids. The CDR3 here is CASSPGPSGSTETQYF. The CDR3 DNA reads as TGTGCCAGCAGCCCCGGCCCTAGCGGGAGTACCGAGACCCAGTACTTC.

The chain is built from TRBV28 and TRBJ2-5; 10 nucleotides agree with TRBD2. This CDR3 has 14 amino acids. The germline CDR1 and CDR2 sequences are MDHEN and SYDVKM. V lost 6 bases and J lost 7; bases outside the gene matches: 8. The CDR3 bases are TGTGCCAGCAGGGCTAGCGGGAGCAGAGGGACCCAGTACTTC. Translation gives CASRASGSRGTQYF.

The gene calls are TRBV7-2 and TRBJ2-3, with a weak D call TRBD1 (6 bases). This CDR3 spans 15 amino acids. Trimming cost V 3 bases and J 6 bases, with 16 bases left between them. Germline lookup yields CDR1 SGHTA and CDR2 FQGNSA. As DNA, the CDR3 is TGTGCCAGCAGCTTCGCAGGGGTCATTGGGGATACGCAGTATTTT. The encoded protein is CASSFAGVIGDTQYF.

This clone was detected only once. CDR3 amino acids: CASSQATQGGGKLFF. The CDR3 DNA follows: TGTGCCAGCAGCCAAGCTACACAGGGCGGCGGAAAACTGTTTTTT. The chain employs TRBV14 and TRBJ1-4, with a possible D match to TRBD1 (6 bases). The CDR3 is made up of 15 amino acids. The V end lost 1 base, the J end lost 10 bases, and 16 bases lay between the germline ends. Germline V gene data show CDR1 as SGHDN and CDR2 as FVKESK.

V usage is TRBV28 and J usage is TRBJ1-2, with a weak D call TRBD1 (6 bases). Germline V gene sequence: CDR1 MDHEN, CDR2 SYDVKM. This CDR3 has 15 residues. V lost 5 bases to trimming and J lost 4 bases, with 17 bases between them. This CDR3 is CASSTPPTGTYGYTF. CDR3 DNA: TGTGCCAGCAGTACCCCCCCGACAGGTACCTATGGCTACACCTTC.

CDR3 nucleotides: TGTGCCAGCAGTTCCCCGGGACAGGGATTGTTTCAGCCCCAGCATTTT. Protein product: CASSSPGQGLFQPQHF. The chain has TRBV28 and TRBJ1-5, with 9 bases matching TRBD1. V shed 4 bases, J shed 6 bases, and the junction held 10 bases outside the gene matches. The CDR3 is made up of 16 amino acids. Germline V gene sequence: CDR1 MDHEN, CDR2 SYDVKM.

The J gene is TRBJ2-7, the V gene TRBV30; 7 positions agree with TRBD2. With 0 bases clipped from V and 4 bases from J, the junction kept 6 bases outside the gene matches. The germline CDR1 and CDR2 sequences are GTSNPN and SVGIG (reference sequence). The CDR3 is 14 amino acids. CDR3 nucleotide sequence: TGTGCCTGGAGTGTCGACGAGGGAGGGTACGAGCAGTACTTC. Protein: CAWSVDEGGYEQYF. The variable domain in full, completed from reference TRBV30 and TRBJ2-7, reads SQTIHQWPATLVQPVGSPLSLECTVEGTSNPNLYWYRQAAGRGLQLLFYSVGIGQISSEVPQNLSASRPQDRQFILSSKKLLLSDSGFYLCAWSVDEGGYEQYFGPGTRLTVT.

This clone was found once. The chain links TRBV28 to TRBJ2-5, with TRBD1 identical over 12 bases. The germline V gene has CDR1 MDHEN and CDR2 SYDVKM. This CDR3 region has 16 residues. The V and J ends lost 1 base and 7 bases, in that order; junction bases with no gene match: 7. CDR3 in DNA: TGTGCCAGCAGTTTATTGGGACAGGGGGCTCGGGGGACCCAGTACTTC. Its protein is CASSLLGQGARGTQYF.

The chain combines TRBV6-6 with TRBJ1-2, with 8 bases fitting TRBD1. In germline, CDR1 is MNHNY, CDR2 SVGAGI (reference sequence). CDR3 size: 15 residues. J lost 3 bases, V lost 7 bases, and 10 bases had no gene match. The CDR3 here is CASTRGQGYDYGYTF. Written as DNA, the CDR3 is TGTGCCAGCACCCGTGGACAGGGCTATGACTATGGCTACACCTTC.

The V gene is TRBV15, the J gene TRBJ2-1; 8 nucleotides agree with TRBD2. V lost 1 base and J lost 5; bases outside the gene matches: 4. The germline V gene encodes CDR1 LNHNV and CDR2 YYDKDF (reference sequence). The length of the CDR3 is 15 residues. The CDR3 protein is CATSRGVAGNNEQFF. The CDR3 DNA reads as TGTGCCACCAGCAGAGGGGTAGCGGGAAACAATGAGCAGTTCTTC.

The chain combines TRBV28 with TRBJ2-4; 8 nucleotides align to TRBD2. J was trimmed by 15 bases and V by 6 bases; bases with no gene match: 10. From germline, CDR1 is MDHEN and CDR2 SYDVKM. The CDR3 sequence is 12 residues long. The CDR3 nucleotides read TGTGCCAGCAGGGATAGCGGGGACCGAGGGTACTTC. Translated, it gives CASRDSGDRGYF.

The gene calls are TRBV7-2 and TRBJ1-1, with TRBD1 as a possible D gene (5 bases). The CDR3 consists of 14 residues. Germline assignment: CDR1 SGHTA and CDR2 FQGNSA. V lost 5 bases, J lost 6 bases, and 16 bases lay in between. The CDR3 sequence is CASSSKQGIPEAFF. The CDR3 DNA reads as TGTGCCAGCAGCAGCAAGCAGGGTATCCCTGAAGCTTTCTTT.

The table lists this clone with a few counts. The CDR3 loop reads CASSFVAGGMTEAFF. CDR3 sequence (DNA): TGCGCCAGCAGTTTTGTAGCGGGCGGAATGACTGAAGCTTTCTTT. The V call is TRBV5-1, the J call TRBJ1-1; D ambiguous. The CDR3 is made up of 15 amino acids. Germline lookup yields CDR1 SGHRS and CDR2 YFSETQ. V lost 5 bases to trimming and J lost 5 bases, with 19 bases between them.

V and J are TRBV7-9 and TRBJ2-6; weak D call: TRBD2 (5 bases). The CDR3 is made up of 14 amino acids. Trimming stripped 6 bases from V and 4 bases from J, with 10 bases between. Germline lookup yields CDR1 SEHNR and CDR2 FQNEAQ (reference sequence). CDR3 loop: CASSTSGGANVLTF. Written as DNA, the CDR3 is TGTGCCAGCAGTACCAGCGGCGGGGCCAACGTCCTGACTTTC.